This TCR beta chain was captured by sequencing in a study of vaccination and CD4 T cells after COVID-19 (dated by TCRdb to 2022 to 2024). About the investigation overall: SARS-CoV-2 positivity had been established in the convalescent patients by nasal swab PCR, and mild disease was recorded in several of these patients and severe disease in one. Each participant got two doses of either the Pfizer-BioNTech BNT162b2 vaccine (n=8) or the Moderna mRNA-1273 vaccine (n=2). For stimulating the cultures, overlapping spike peptide pools were used, derived from SARS-CoV-2 as well as from the common cold coronaviruses HCoV-NL63, HCoV-OC43 and HCoV-229E. In more than eight COVID-19 convalescent patients and a few infection-naive healthy vaccine recipients, researchers compared the spike-specific CD4+ TCR repertoire from before mRNA vaccination with the repertoire from after. Post-vaccine blood samples were collected a median of approximately 77 days after the second vaccine dose, ranging from roughly 13 to 250 days. Control cultures used a CEFX viral epitope pool as positive control, an HIV-1 Nef peptide pool as negative control, or no peptide. In the convalescent cohort there were six males and four females, among whom were two Hispanic individuals, seven Caucasians, two Asians and one multiracial person. Post-COVID blood samples were collected from convalescent patients a median of around 96 days after diagnosis, with a range of about 35 to 170 days. Study-wide findings and limitations: Of the vaccine-specific clones found in convalescent patients, nearly all (304 of 307) were mono-reactive for SARS-CoV-2 spike instead of being cross-reactive with common cold coronaviruses. The median number of SARS-CoV-2-reactive clonotypes rose from fewer than 25 after infection to 30 to 45 after vaccination, but the change was not significant. Relatively few convalescent patients were included in the study, and early timepoints after natural infection were not analyzed. In convalescent patients, a median 86.3% of post-vaccine SARS-CoV-2-reactive clones were detected only after vaccination, and vaccine-specific priming was suggested by this finding.

The sample's treatment or condition label is to be understood as: roughly 10-day PBMC culture with coronavirus spike peptide pools or control peptides (ViraFEST assay). The study used the ViraFEST assay, which expanded antigen-specific T cells with peptide pools and then identified expanded clonotypes by TCR sequencing. The positive SARS-CoV-2 PCR tests of the convalescent patients were dated from March to December 2020, before the Alpha, Beta and Delta variants emerged in the United States. PBMCs were cultured at around 2 million per well in IMDM supplemented with roughly 5% human AB serum and 10 IU/ml IL-2, with about 9 ug/ml peptide pools added. Half of the culture medium was replaced with fresh IL-2-containing medium on days 3 and 7. CD4+ T cells were isolated after 10 days of culture through negative selection using the EasySep CD4+ T cell isolation kit. PBMCs were separated from whole blood using Ficoll-Paque Plus gradient centrifugation and then either used fresh or cryopreserved at -140C. Culture conditions were generally each tested in triplicate wells.

The method was PCR. TCR sequencing of DNA from cultured CD4+ T cells used the Oncomine TCR Beta short-read assay at the Johns Hopkins FTIC core. The QIAamp micro DNA kit was used to extract genomic DNA from the cultured CD4+ T cells. Oncomine TCR Beta libraries from cultured CD4+ T cells were pooled using unique dual indexes and sequenced on an Illumina iSeq 100. Per the original workflow: Non-productive sequences were removed, and CDR3s not starting with C, not ending with F or W, or shorter than 7 amino acids were discarded. The MANAFEST web application identified antigen-specific clonotypes by comparing peptide-stimulated wells against reference wells and other culture wells. To be called positive, a clone needed an FDR below 0.05, an odds ratio above 5, and a productive frequency above 0.1% in at least two of three replicate wells. A clonotype counted as cross-reactive if it showed significant expansion both in the SARS-CoV-2 spike wells and in at least one common cold coronavirus spike condition. CDR3 homology was assessed with Levenshtein distances (stringdist) and unrooted phylogenetic trees (ape) in R version 3.6.1. TCRdb trimmed the raw reads at Q25, called clones with MiXCR and kept productive beta chains. When rows share a CDR3 protein, they turn into one entry using the most common DNA and genes. None of the V and J calls come from the authors' own analysis; TCRdb made them. The sample profile shows about 12,000 distinct CDR3 sequences; approximately 60% of them were found once. Of the sample, about 13% is held by the ten largest clones.

With respect to this clonotype: Its antigen remains undetermined. Nothing much larger sits one base from this clone, and base qualities are not available.

The CDR3 measures 13 amino acids from cysteine to phenylalanine. Here the CDR3 DNA is all that survives: 39 bases in frame from base 1. CDR1 and CDR2 (SNHLY, FYNNEI) derive from the germline V gene. V loses 6 bases at its end and J loses 8 bases; junction bases beyond the gene matches: 5. Specimen: CD4+ T cells from blood, cultured in vitro. In this chain, TRBV2 is recombined with TRBJ2-5; 11 bases in the middle match TRBD2. This clonotype was obtained from a human donor who had recovered from COVID-19. The DNA is as follows: TGTGCCAGCAGAACGGGACTAGCGGTAACCCAGTACTTC. It specifies CASRTGLAVTQYF.